The rows below give T cell receptor beta chains drawn from one sample of a study of cytomegalovirus exposure and HLA in healthy donors. Measured with immunoSEQ multiplex PCR; TCRdb has only the in-frame clones, and not every one. The sample has 85,000 to 100,000 clones, 86% seen once. The sample was PBMCs. The receptor source for this set is a man aged 30 to 39 in good health and CMV-seropositive. The CDR3 runs from the conserved cysteine through the conserved F or W. D genes are given only for firm matches. Some rows have no size entry. The others give once, few or many, or a class for an expanded clone.

TRBJ2-2 TRBV30 . . CAWSYRNTGELFF TGTGCCTGGAGTTACAGGAACACCGGGGAGCTGTTTTTT
TRBJ1-5 TRBV27 . TRBD1 CASSFGQENQPQHF TGTGCCAGCAGTTTTGGACAGGAGAATCAGCCCCAGCATTTT
TRBJ2-5 TRBV6-6 . TRBD1 CASSPGQLIQETQYF TGTGCCAGCAGTCCGGGACAGCTAATTCAAGAGACCCAGTACTTC
TRBJ2-7 TRBV5-1 . TRBD2 CASSPLSGPYEQYF TGCGCCAGCAGCCCCCTTAGCGGGCCCTACGAGCAGTACTTC
TRBJ1-5 TRBV19 . . CASSTLPVSNQPQHF TGTGCCAGTAGTACACTCCCGGTCAGCAATCAGCCCCAGCATTTT
TRBJ1-4 TRBV5-1 . . CASSPAGPPDEKLFF TGCGCCAGCAGCCCGGCGGGCCCACCGGATGAAAAACTGTTTTTT
TRBJ2-2 TRBV2 . . CASSEQQGILAGELFF TGTGCCAGCAGTGAACAACAGGGAATTCTTGCCGGGGAGCTGTTTTTT
TRBJ2-1 TRBV11-3 . . CASSNYLNDEQFF TGTGCCAGCAGCAACTACCTTAACGATGAGCAGTTCTTC
TRBJ1-5 TRBV21-1 . . CASMPIQRDRGIRHGCQPQHF TGTGCCAGCATGCCGATCCAGCGAGACAGGGGGATTAGGCATGGTTGTCAGCCCCAGCATTTT
TRBJ2-7 TRBV5-1 . . CASSFTGSSEQYF TGCGCCAGCAGCTTTACAGGGTCCTCCGAGCAGTACTTC
TRBJ1-1 TRBV9 medium-sized . CASSVIPGSTEAFF TGTGCCAGCAGCGTTATACCGGGAAGTACTGAAGCTTTCTTT
TRBJ1-1 TRBV28 . TRBD1 CASKIPGTGGFTEAFF TGTGCCAGCAAAATCCCCGGGACAGGGGGCTTCACTGAAGCTTTCTTT
TRBJ2-1 TRBV11-2 large . CASSAYNEQFF TGTGCCAGTTCGGCCTACAATGAGCAGTTCTTC
TRBJ1-5 TRBV29-1 . . CSVETLQGNSNQPQHF TGCAGCGTTGAAACCCTCCAGGGTAATAGCAATCAGCCCCAGCATTTT
TRBJ2-6 TRBV5-1 . . CASSLTRGLSVPGANVLTF TGCGCCAGCAGCTTGACCAGGGGCCTATCAGTTCCTGGGGCCAACGTCCTGACTTTC
TRBJ2-2 TRBV27 . TRBD1 CASSIGTANTGELFF TGTGCCAGCAGTATCGGGACAGCGAACACCGGGGAGCTGTTTTTT
TRBJ1-1 TRBV4-2 . TRBD1 CASSHSGQGDTEAFF TGTGCCAGCAGCCATTCGGGACAGGGCGACACTGAAGCTTTCTTT
TRBJ1-5 TRBV28 . . CASSLSPTRIGPQHF TGTGCCAGCAGTTTAAGTCCGACAAGAATCGGTCCCCAGCATTTT
TRBJ1-3 TRBV28 . . CASRSGAGNTIYF TGTGCCAGCAGGTCAGGGGCTGGAAACACCATATATTTT
TRBJ2-1 TRBV4-1 . TRBD2 CASSQEPSGAYNEQFF TGCGCCAGCAGCCAAGAGCCCAGCGGGGCTTACAATGAGCAGTTCTTC
TRBJ2-2 TRBV27 . TRBD1 CASRQGANTGELFF TGTGCCAGCAGACAGGGGGCGAACACCGGGGAGCTGTTTTTT
TRBJ2-7 TRBV28 . TRBD2 CASSATGLAGFYEQYF TGTGCCAGCAGCGCCACGGGGCTAGCGGGATTCTACGAGCAGTACTTC
TRBJ2-3 TRBV7-9 once TRBD1 CASSSQGRPDTQYF TGTGCCAGCAGCTCACAGGGGCGACCAGATACGCAGTATTTT
TRBJ2-2 TRBV7-9 once . CASSSRGGNTGELFF TGTGCCAGCAGCTCCAGAGGGGGTAACACCGGGGAGCTGTTTTTT
TRBJ2-7 TRBV6-1 . . CASRPTGTYEQYF TGTGCCAGCAGGCCGACAGGCACCTACGAGCAGTACTTC
TRBJ1-5 TRBV5-1 . TRBD1 CASRAGQGDQPQHF TGCGCCAGCAGGGCCGGACAGGGGGATCAGCCCCAGCATTTT
TRBJ2-4 TRBV27 . TRBD1 CASSPTGQVAKNIQYF TGTGCCAGCAGTCCTACGGGACAGGTAGCCAAAAACATTCAGTACTTC
TRBJ2-7 TRBV29-1 . TRBD1 CSVGGQGGFSYEQYF TGCAGCGTTGGGGGACAGGGGGGCTTCTCCTACGAGCAGTACTTC
TRBJ1-1 TRBV28 . . CASTLNTEAFF TGTGCCAGCACTCTAAACACTGAAGCTTTCTTT
TRBJ2-1 TRBV19 . TRBD1 CASRQGAPSYNEQFF TGTGCCAGTAGGCAGGGGGCACCCTCCTACAATGAGCAGTTCTTC
TRBJ2-5 TRBV15 once . CATSRRTSPVETQYF TGTGCCACCAGCAGGCGAACTAGCCCAGTTGAGACCCAGTACTTC
TRBJ1-4 TRBV28 . . CASSLYGAATNEKLFF TGTGCCAGCAGTTTATACGGCGCGGCAACTAATGAAAAACTGTTTTTT
TRBJ2-2 TRBV27 . TRBD1 CASSQSRGPGELFF TGTGCCAGCAGCCAATCCAGGGGGCCCGGGGAGCTGTTTTTT
TRBJ1-1 TRBV2 . . CASSTQENTEAFF TGTGCCAGCAGCACACAGGAAAACACTGAAGCTTTCTTT
TRBJ1-6 TRBV2 . . CASSVAGAGSPLHF TGTGCCAGCAGTGTGGCAGGGGCTGGCTCACCCCTCCACTTT
TRBJ1-5 TRBV7-2 . . CASSRGYRQPQHF TGTGCCAGCAGCCGGGGGTATCGGCAGCCCCAGCATTTT
TRBJ2-5 TRBV7-2 . TRBD2 CASSFSAGRRETQYF TGTGCCAGCAGCTTTAGCGCCGGGAGGAGGGAGACCCAGTACTTC
TRBJ1-3 TRBV7-9 . . CASSMGLMAGNTIYF TGTGCCAGCAGCATGGGCCTAATGGCTGGAAACACCATATATTTT
TRBJ1-5 TRBV5-1 few . CASSLGERQPQHF TGCGCCAGCAGTCTGGGAGAGAGGCAGCCCCAGCATTTT
TRBJ1-5 TRBV18 . . CASSGQNNQPQHF TGTGCCAGCTCAGGACAGAACAATCAGCCCCAGCATTTT
TRBJ2-7 TRBV11-2 . . CASSFPDSYEQYF TGTGCCAGCAGCTTCCCCGACAGCTACGAGCAGTACTTC
TRBJ1-1 TRBV5-4 . . CASSLGRGNTEAFF TGTGCCAGCAGCTTGGGCCGGGGGAACACTGAAGCTTTCTTT
TRBJ2-3 TRBV5-1 . . CASSGGTHSADTQYF TGCGCCAGCAGCGGCGGGACCCACAGCGCAGATACGCAGTATTTT
TRBJ1-2 TRBV4-1 . . CASSQEPREIGYTF TGCGCCAGCAGCCAAGAACCGCGAGAGATTGGCTACACCTTC
TRBJ2-7 TRBV7-2 . . CASSPGPNIYEQYF TGTGCCAGCAGCCCTGGGCCCAACATCTACGAGCAGTACTTC
TRBJ2-1 TRBV19 few . CASGGYSSYNEQFF TGTGCCAGTGGGGGGTATAGCTCCTACAATGAGCAGTTCTTC
TRBJ1-4 TRBV28 . . CASSLYRGKLFF TGTGCCAGCAGTTTATACCGAGGGAAACTGTTTTTT
TRBJ2-4 TRBV27 once . CASSSRVKRLTKNIQYF TGTGCCAGCAGTTCCCGCGTGAAGCGATTGACCAAAAACATTCAGTACTTC
TRBJ2-7 TRBV28 . TRBD2 CASSLTRGPDGGSSHEQYF TGTGCCAGCAGTTTGACCAGAGGGCCGGATGGCGGGAGTTCCCACGAGCAGTACTTC
TRBJ2-7 TRBV27 . . CASSLPAYEQYF TGTGCCAGCAGTTTACCCGCCTACGAGCAGTACTTC
TRBJ2-2 TRBV19 . TRBD1 CASSRGTGNTGELFF TGTGCCAGTAGCCGGGGGACAGGGAACACCGGGGAGCTGTTTTTT
TRBJ2-7 TRBV29-1 once TRBD1 CSVLDRVAFEQYF TGCAGCGTTCTTGACAGGGTGGCTTTCGAGCAGTACTTC